These 14 T cell receptor beta chains were sequenced from one sample in a study of primary melanoma T cells and metastatic recurrence. The method was immunoSEQ multiplex PCR; TCRdb's version includes in-frame clones alone and lacks a portion of them. In the table there are around 3,000 clones, roughly 78% of which are singletons. The sample comprised melanoma tumor tissue. These receptors all come from a human donor with melanoma.

The chain employs TRBV7-1 and TRBJ2-7, with 7 bases that match TRBD2. TRBV7-1 is designated an ORF whose function remains uncertain. The CDR3 contains 13 residues. The J segment lost 6 bases and the V segment lost 4 bases, leaving 6 bases of the junction unmatched. The CDR3 loop reads CASSLGLGGEQYF. CDR3 sequence (DNA): TGTGCCAGCAGCTTAGGACTAGGAGGCGAGCAGTACTTC.

The V call is TRBV10-1, the J call TRBJ2-3; D gene uncertain. This CDR3 spans 14 amino acids. Trimming took off 0 bases at V and 2 bases at J, with 6 bases between the two ends. The V gene's germline CDR1 is WNHNN and CDR2 SYGVQD (reference sequence). The CDR3 DNA is TGCGCCAGCAGTGAGTCTCTGAACACAGATACGCAGTATTTT. It yields the protein CASSESLNTDTQYF.

J is TRBJ2-5 and V is TRBV23-1; TRBD1 is a possible D gene (6 bases). TRBV23-1 is an ORF; its function is uncertain. V was shortened by 3 bases and J by 2 bases, with 10 bases between the two germline ends. The CDR3 loop spans 14 amino acids. CDR3 sequence reads: CASSQLGGQETQYF. CDR3 in DNA: TGCGCCAGCAGTCAGCTAGGGGGTCAAGAGACCCAGTACTTC.

The rearrangement links TRBV28 to TRBJ1-3, with D possibly matching TRBD1 (5 bases). With 0 bases removed from V and 0 bases from J, the gap between germline ends came to 12 bases. CDR1 and CDR2 (germline): MDHEN, SYDVKM. CDR3 length: 17 residues. The CDR3 DNA sequence: TGTGCCAGCAGTTTATGGGTGGGGACGAGCTCTGGAAACACCATATATTTT. Translating gives CASSLWVGTSSGNTIYF.

This clone was counted a few times. The genes are TRBV14 and TRBJ2-7; D call uncertain. The CDR3 is made up of 15 amino acids. V gave up 1 base and J gave up 0 bases, with 10 bases separating them. Germline V gene sequence: CDR1 SGHDN, CDR2 FVKESK. CDR3 residues: CASSQGAAFSYEQYF. CDR3 sequence (DNA): TGTGCCAGCAGCCAAGGGGCCGCCTTCTCCTACGAGCAGTACTTC. The full variable domain, its missing parts supplied by reference TRBV14 and TRBJ2-7, is EAGVTQFPSHSVIEKGQTVTLRCDPISGHDNLYWYRRVMGKEIKFLLHFVKESKQDESGMPNNRFLAERTGGTYSTLKVQPAELEDSGVYFCASSQGAAFSYEQYFGPGTRLTVT.

The J gene is TRBJ1-2, the V gene TRBV18; D is ambiguous. The CDR3 spans 14 residues. Trimming removed 2 bases at V and 1 base at J, with 8 bases between. CDR1 is KGHSH, CDR2 LQKENI, per germline. CDR3 sequence: CASSPGVSNYGYTF. The CDR3 bases are TGTGCCAGCTCACCAGGGGTTAGTAACTATGGCTACACCTTC.

The chain's CDR3 is CASRSLGGSNTEAFF. Written as DNA, the CDR3 is TGTGCCAGCAGGTCCTTGGGAGGAAGCAACACTGAAGCTTTCTTT. The rearrangement uses TRBV6-8 and TRBJ1-1; unclear D gene. The V end lost 6 bases, the J end lost 2 bases, and 16 bases lay between the germline ends. The CDR3 loop spans 15 amino acids. Looked up from germline, CDR1 is MNHGY and CDR2 is SAAAGT.

The chain recombines TRBV7-8 with TRBJ1-3, with 10 bases lining up with TRBD1. Trimming at V came to 1 base and at J to 0 bases, leaving 3 bases not matched to a gene. The germline CDR1 and CDR2 sequences are SGHVS and FQNEAQ. This CDR3 is 17 amino acids long. CDR3 amino acids: CASSLGDRGHSGNTIYF. CDR3 DNA: TGTGCCAGCAGCTTAGGGGACAGGGGCCACTCTGGAAACACCATATATTTT.

This clone was counted once. This chain uses TRBV18 with TRBJ1-1; D may be TRBD1 (5 bases). The CDR3 covers 16 residues. The V and J ends lost 2 bases and 0 bases respectively, with 13 bases between them. Germline V lookup: CDR1 KGHSH, CDR2 LQKENI. CDR3 in DNA: TGTGCCAGCTCACCATCGGGGCCCTTAATGAACACTGAAGCTTTCTTT. Translation gives CASSPSGPLMNTEAFF.

As for this clone: Mismatch with germline at one junction end may stem from a read error. The V and J genes are TRBV15 and TRBJ1-1, with D possibly TRBD1 on 5 matching bases. CDR3 length: 14 residues. The V gene's germline CDR1 is LNHNV and CDR2 YYDKDF (reference sequence). The CDR3 sequence is CASSLVIGVTEAFF. The CDR3 nucleotides read TGTGCCAGCAGCTTGGTAATAGGGGTCACTGAAGCTTTCTTT.

The V call is TRBV6-8, the J call TRBJ2-6; D is unclear. The V gene lost 5 bases and the J gene lost 0 bases, with 11 bases spanning the gap. CDR1 and CDR2 from the germline V gene are MNHGY and SAAAGT. The CDR3 spans 16 residues. CDR3 sequence reads: CASSGRSSSGANVLTF. The CDR3 DNA reads TGTGCCAGCAGTGGCCGGTCGAGCTCTGGGGCCAACGTCCTGACTTTC.

The chain links TRBV10-3 to TRBJ2-7; no clear D. CDR1 and CDR2 from the germline V gene are ENHRY and SYGVKD. V was trimmed by 0 bases and J by 6 bases, leaving 21 bases between them. There are 17 residues in the CDR3. Here the CDR3 reads CAISESVMGIPAREQYF. The CDR3 DNA follows: TGTGCCATCAGTGAGTCGGTCATGGGTATCCCTGCTCGCGAGCAGTACTTC.

J is TRBJ2-7 and V is TRBV7-6; TRBD1 matches 9 bases. Trimming at V came to 6 bases and at J to 6 bases, leaving 9 bases not matched to a gene. The CDR3 contains 14 residues. CDR1 and CDR2 (germline): SGHVS, FNYEAQ. The CDR3 loop is CASSPGTGRTEQYF. In nucleotides, the CDR3 is TGTGCCAGCAGTCCCGGGACAGGGAGGACCGAGCAGTACTTC.

Concerning this clone itself: Germline and junction disagree at one end, which may indicate a read error. The chain joins TRBV23-1 to TRBJ1-2, with a weak D call TRBD1 (6 bases). TRBV23-1 is marked as an open reading frame, function uncertain. The CDR3 covers 13 residues. This CDR3 reads CASSQDRLYGYTF. CDR3 coding DNA: TGCGCCAGCAGCCAAGACAGGTTGTATGGTTACACCTTC.